The 32 T cell receptor beta chains below come from one sample, sequenced in a study of identifying expanded T cells in peripheral blood. Clones were sequenced by immunoSEQ multiplex PCR, and TCRdb holds only the in-frame ones, with some missing. The profile shows roughly 100,000 clones, 85% to 90% of them singletons. The sequenced sample consisted of blood. The receptors stem from a person aged 18 to 75 in good health.

The rearrangement joins TRBV27 to TRBJ1-1; D might be TRBD1 (5 bases). The CDR3 spans 13 residues. Between the trimmed V and J ends, which lost 3 bases and 4 bases, there was a span of 9 bases. Per the germline V gene, CDR1 is MNHEY and CDR2 is SMNVEV (reference sequence). The CDR3 coding sequence is TGTGCCAGCAGTTTCCGCAGGGTCACTGAAGCTTTCTTT. Translation gives CASSFRRVTEAFF.

The chain uses TRBV5-1 and TRBJ1-1; the D is unclear. Germline CDR1 SGHRS, CDR2 YFSETQ. The V end lost 4 bases, the J end lost 4 bases, and 17 bases lay between the germline ends. This CDR3 region has 15 residues. The CDR3 loop is CASSNGEGLGTEAFF. The DNA for the CDR3 is TGCGCCAGCAGCAACGGGGAGGGCTTGGGCACTGAAGCTTTCTTT.

This clone was detected only once. This rearrangement joins TRBV6-4 to TRBJ2-6; the D gene is possibly TRBD2 (7 bases). The CDR3 runs 18 residues. Germline lookup yields CDR1 MRHNA and CDR2 SNTAGT. The V end lost 5 bases, the J end lost 1 base, and 18 bases lay between the germline ends. The CDR3 coding sequence is TGTGCCAGCAGTCCTCTCAGTGGGGGGGCTTCTGGGGCCAACGTCCTGACTTTC. Amino acids: CASSPLSGGASGANVLTF.

The DNA of the CDR3 is TGTGCCAGCAGGAAAGTGGGACAGGGGTTCACCGGGGAGCTGTTTTTT. It codes for CASRKVGQGFTGELFF. This chain joins TRBV28 and TRBJ2-2, with 10 bases matching TRBD1. V shed 6 bases, J shed 4 bases, and the junction held 8 bases outside the gene matches. The CDR3 length is 16 residues. Germline V lookup: CDR1 MDHEN, CDR2 SYDVKM.

The CDR3 loop is CASSLGEGASYEQYF. CDR3 bases: TGCGCCAGCAGCTTGGGGGAGGGGGCTTCCTACGAGCAGTACTTC. The rearrangement uses TRBV5-1 and TRBJ2-7; D possibly uses TRBD1 or TRBD2 (7 bases each). This CDR3 region has 15 residues. CDR1 SGHRS and CDR2 YFSETQ come from the germline V gene. V was pared by 0 bases and J by 1 base, with 11 bases between.

Note on this clone: Additional DNA sequences in this sample encode the identical CDR3. The chain has TRBV4-1 and TRBJ1-5; 7 bases agree with TRBD1. The germline CDR1 and CDR2 sequences are MGHRA and YSYEKL. The CDR3 length is 16 residues. The J segment lost 3 bases and the V segment lost 0 bases, leaving 5 bases of the junction unmatched. The CDR3 here is CASSQDPTGPNQPQHF. Written as DNA, the CDR3 is TGCGCCAGCAGCCAAGACCCGACAGGGCCCAATCAGCCCCAGCATTTT.

The table lists this clone with a count of one. The chain joins TRBV5-1 to TRBJ2-1; D is ambiguous. The V end lost 0 bases, the J end lost 8 bases, and 12 bases lay between the germline ends. This CDR3 comprises 14 residues. Germline values: CDR1 SGHRS, CDR2 YFSETQ. The CDR3 here is CASSLADPEDEQFF. The CDR3 DNA sequence: TGCGCCAGCAGCTTGGCGGACCCTGAGGATGAGCAGTTCTTC.

The chain is built from TRBV7-2 and TRBJ1-2; D ambiguous. The CDR3 loop spans 15 amino acids. With 5 bases removed from V and 5 bases from J, the gap between germline ends came to 18 bases. Germline CDR1 SGHTA, CDR2 FQGNSA. The CDR3 DNA reads as TGTGCCAGCAGCCTGACGCCGAGCAGCCTGTATGGCTACACCTTC. Translation gives CASSLTPSSLYGYTF. The full variable domain, with the rest looked up from reference TRBV7-2 and TRBJ1-2, is GAGVSQSPSNKVTEKGKDVELRCDPISGHTALYWYRQSLGQGLEFLIYFQGNSAPDKSGLPSDRFSAERTGGSVSTLTIQRTQQEDSAVYLCASSLTPSSLYGYTFGSGTRLTVV.

This chain links TRBV6-6 with TRBJ1-1, with 7 bases lining up with TRBD1. This CDR3 has 13 residues. Looked up from germline, CDR1 is MNHNY and CDR2 is SVGAGI (reference sequence). Trimming removed 6 bases from V and 5 bases from J; junction bases left unmatched: 6. The CDR3 here is CASRHTGVTEAFF. The CDR3 nucleotides read TGTGCCAGCAGACATACAGGGGTGACTGAAGCTTTCTTT.

The J gene is TRBJ1-5, the V gene TRBV6-1, with unresolved D. Germline-derived CDR1 and CDR2 are MNHNS and SASEGT. The CDR3 contains 15 residues. Trimming shortened V by 2 bases and J by 1 base, and 9 bases separated the two germline ends. CDR3 DNA: TGTGCCAGCAGTGAAACGGGCAAGAGCAATCAGCCCCAGCATTTT. This gives the protein CASSETGKSNQPQHF.

The V and J genes are TRBV29-1 and TRBJ1-6; possible D gene TRBD1, 5 bases. Germline V gives CDR1 SQVTM, CDR2 ANQGSEA. Trimming stripped 0 bases from V and 10 bases from J, with 16 bases between. The CDR3 extends over 15 amino acids. CDR3 sequence (DNA): TGCAGCGTTGAAGAAGGGAAGGGGAATGGCTCACCCCTCCACTTT. Translating gives CSVEEGKGNGSPLHF.

CDR3: CASSSGVSTTDTQYF. The CDR3, as DNA: TGTGCCAGCTCGTCGGGGGTCTCCACCACAGATACGCAGTATTTT. The chain joins TRBV19 to TRBJ2-3; D possibly corresponds to TRBD2 (6 bases). Trimming cost V 9 bases and J 2 bases, with 18 bases left between them. The CDR3 has 15 residues. The germline gives CDR1 LNHDA, CDR2 SQIVND (reference sequence).

J is TRBJ1-1 and V is TRBV5-1; 9 positions agree with TRBD1. The germline gives CDR1 SGHRS, CDR2 YFSETQ. The junction had 5 bases not matched to a gene; V was cut back by 3 bases and J by 2 bases. The CDR3 extends over 15 amino acids. The CDR3 coding sequence is TGCGCCAGCAGCTGGACAGGGGCTCGAAACACTGAAGCTTTCTTT. Amino acid sequence: CASSWTGARNTEAFF.

CDR3 DNA sequence: TGTGCCTGGAGTGAGGGTAGGGGTGGAAACACCATATATTTT. Translation gives CAWSEGRGGNTIYF. The rearrangement links TRBV30 to TRBJ1-3, with a possible D match to TRBD1 (5 bases). Germline-derived CDR1 and CDR2 are GTSNPN and SVGIG (reference sequence). Trimming removed 1 base from V and 3 bases from J, with 10 bases in between. This CDR3 has 14 residues.

The rearrangement uses TRBV10-3 and TRBJ2-5; the match to TRBD1 covers 8 bases. The J call may not be correct, given that the DNA end is closer to TRBJ2-7. CDR3 length: 11 residues. Germline CDR1 ENHRY, CDR2 SYGVKD. Here the CDR3 reads CAATGDHEQYF. CDR3 in DNA: TGTGCCGCGACAGGGGACCACGAGCAGTACTTC.

As regards this clone: An end of the junction differs from the germline gene, which may be a read error. V and J are TRBV2 and TRBJ2-7; 8 bases align to TRBD2. The CDR3 loop spans 13 amino acids. The germline V gene has CDR1 SNHLY and CDR2 FYNNEI. DNA of the CDR3: TGTGTCAGCAGCCCTTTTCGGGGGGGCGAGCAGTACTTC. Protein: CVSSPFRGGEQYF.

This clone occurred once. The CDR3 bases are TGCGCCAGCAGCCCGGGGGGCGGGAGCCAAGAGACCCAGTACTTC. It codes for CASSPGGGSQETQYF. The J gene is TRBJ2-5, the V gene TRBV5-1; D might be TRBD2 (7 bases). This CDR3 has 15 amino acids. Germline CDR1 reads SGHRS; CDR2 reads YFSETQ. V was shortened by 4 bases and J by 1 base, with 14 bases between the two germline ends.

V and J are TRBV7-3 and TRBJ2-1; 8 nucleotides line up with TRBD2. Germline lookup yields CDR1 SGHTA and CDR2 FQGTGA. The J segment lost 5 bases and the V segment lost 4 bases, leaving 7 bases of the junction unmatched. This CDR3 has 15 amino acids. In nucleotides, the CDR3 is TGTGCCAGCAGCTCGGCGGGGGGAATCAACAATGAGCAGTTCTTC. Amino acid sequence: CASSSAGGINNEQFF.

The chain recombines TRBV4-2 with TRBJ1-5; D gene uncertain. The ends were cut back, 1 base at V and 7 bases at J, with 11 bases in the middle. Germline lookup yields CDR1 LGHNA and CDR2 YNFKEQ. This CDR3 contains 14 residues. The CDR3 reads CASSQAVGQQPQHF. The DNA of the CDR3 is TGTGCCAGCAGCCAAGCGGTAGGGCAACAGCCCCAGCATTTT.

The chain combines TRBV7-9 with TRBJ2-7; the D gene is possibly TRBD1 (6 bases). The CDR3 runs 18 residues. Germline CDR1 reads SEHNR; CDR2 reads FQNEAQ (reference sequence). The germline V and J ends were trimmed by 5 bases and 3 bases, with 26 bases remaining between them. CDR3 amino acids: CASSLRASGTSIGYEQYF. The DNA of the CDR3 is TGTGCCAGCAGCCTTCGGGCCTCCGGGACATCGATCGGCTACGAGCAGTACTTC.

The DNA for the CDR3 is TGTGCCAGCAGCTTGTTCCAACCTACCGGGGAGCTGTTTTTT. It specifies CASSLFQPTGELFF. This chain connects TRBV5-4 to TRBJ2-2, with unresolved D. CDR3 length: 14 amino acids. The germline gives CDR1 SGHNT, CDR2 YYREEE (reference sequence). Between the trimmed V and J ends, which lost 1 base and 5 bases, there was a span of 9 bases.

This clone has only one observation. This specimen includes other DNA sequences encoding the same CDR3. The chain combines TRBV27 with TRBJ2-7; D possibly matches TRBD1 or TRBD2 (5 bases each). V was clipped by 3 bases and J by 0 bases, with 9 bases between them. This CDR3 is 14 amino acids long. Germline CDR1 MNHEY, CDR2 SMNVEV (reference sequence). In nucleotides, the CDR3 is TGTGCCAGCAGTTTTGGGGGTAGCTCCTACGAGCAGTACTTC. Translating gives CASSFGGSSYEQYF.

The sample holds one count of this clone. Distinct nucleotide sequences in the sample also encode this CDR3. The V gene is TRBV7-2, the J gene TRBJ1-6; a weak D match, TRBD1 (5 bases). The germline gives CDR1 SGHTA, CDR2 FQGNSA. Trimming cost V 3 bases and J 7 bases, with 10 bases left between them. The CDR3 extends over 14 amino acids. The CDR3 spells CASSFQGANSPLHF. The CDR3 region has the DNA TGTGCCAGCAGCTTTCAGGGCGCAAATTCACCCCTCCACTTT.

The rearrangement joins TRBV19 to TRBJ2-3; D is uncertain. The CDR3 is 15 amino acids. Trimming cost V 5 bases and J 4 bases, with 16 bases left between them. Germline V gene data show CDR1 as LNHDA and CDR2 as SQIVND (reference sequence). The CDR3 reads CASSEAALGSDTQYF. The CDR3 DNA reads as TGTGCCAGTAGTGAGGCCGCATTAGGATCAGATACGCAGTATTTT. Drawing the rest from reference TRBV19 and TRBJ2-3, the complete variable domain is DGGITQSPKYLFRKEGQNVTLSCEQNLNHDAMYWYRQDPGQGLRLIYYSQIVNDFQKGDIAEGYSVSREKKESFPLTVTSAQKNPTAFYLCASSEAALGSDTQYFGPGTRLTVL.

The chain carries TRBV6-4 and TRBJ1-6; 8 positions agree with TRBD1. The germline CDR1 and CDR2 sequences are MRHNA and SNTAGT. The ends lost 2 bases at V and 7 bases at J; junction bases unmatched: 1. The CDR3 consists of 14 residues. In DNA, the CDR3 is TGTGCCAGCAGTGACCGACAGGGGAATTCACCCCTCCACTTT. This codes for CASSDRQGNSPLHF.

V usage is TRBV5-4 and J usage is TRBJ2-1, with D possibly being TRBD2 (5 bases). Germline V gives CDR1 SGHNT, CDR2 YYREEE (reference sequence). This CDR3 is 15 amino acids long. V was pared by 3 bases and J by 0 bases, with 10 bases between. In nucleotides, the CDR3 is TGTGCCAGCAGCTCCCTCCGGGGCTCCTACAATGAGCAGTTCTTC. Translating gives CASSSLRGSYNEQFF.

The chain uses TRBV10-3 and TRBJ2-2; 10 bases are a match to TRBD2. Germline loops: CDR1 ENHRY, CDR2 SYGVKD. The CDR3 runs to 16 residues. V was clipped by 0 bases and J by 4 bases; unmatched bases: 2. CDR3: CAISESSGGSTGELFF. For the CDR3, the DNA is TGTGCCATCAGTGAGTCTAGCGGGGGGAGCACCGGGGAGCTGTTTTTT.

The chain combines TRBV10-1 with TRBJ2-3, with D possibly being TRBD1 (5 bases). The CDR3 spans 12 residues. Germline CDR1 and CDR2: WNHNN and SYGVQD (reference sequence). V was shortened by 8 bases and J by 1 base, with 7 bases between the two germline ends. The CDR3 protein is CASPRGTDTQYF. Here the CDR3 DNA reads TGCGCCAGCCCCAGGGGCACAGATACGCAGTATTTT.

This clone was seen a single time. The genes are TRBV5-8 and TRBJ2-3; D may be TRBD2 (5 bases). The CDR3 length is 13 residues. Trimming left V 3 bases short and J 2 bases short, with 7 bases between. The V gene's germline CDR1 is SGHTS and CDR2 YDEGEE. CDR3 DNA sequence: TGTGCCAGCAGCTCCGGGATCACAGATACGCAGTATTTT. Translating gives CASSSGITDTQYF. Looking up the rest from reference TRBV5-8 and TRBJ2-3 gives the full variable domain: EAGVTQSPTHLIKTRGQQATLRCSPISGHTSVYWYQQALGLGLQFLLWYDEGEERNRGNFPPRFSGRQFPNYSSELNVNALELEDSALYLCASSSGITDTQYFGPGTRLTVL.

This rearrangement joins TRBV28 to TRBJ1-5; 12 bases align to TRBD1. Germline loops: CDR1 MDHEN, CDR2 SYDVKM. The CDR3 covers 17 residues. With 3 bases clipped from V and 4 bases from J, the junction kept 7 bases outside the gene matches. CDR3 loop: CASSLGQGAVRNQPQHF. The CDR3 nucleotides are TGTGCCAGCAGTTTGGGACAGGGGGCTGTGCGGAATCAGCCCCAGCATTTT. Full variable domain (rest looked up from reference TRBV28 and TRBJ1-5): DVKVTQSSRYLVKRTGEKVFLECVQDMDHENMFWYRQDPGLGLRLIYFSYDVKMKEKGDIPEGYSVSREKKERFSLILESASTNQTSMYLCASSLGQGAVRNQPQHFGDGTRLSIL.

The genes are TRBV28 and TRBJ2-1; the match to TRBD1 covers 7 bases. With V trimmed by 3 bases and J by 5 bases, 7 bases remained unmatched. Germline CDR1 and CDR2: MDHEN and SYDVKM. The CDR3 spans 15 residues. The CDR3 coding sequence is TGTGCCAGCAGTTTCTGGGACAGCTTAAACAATGAGCAGTTCTTC. It specifies CASSFWDSLNNEQFF.

This clone has only one observation. V is TRBV19 and J is TRBJ2-7; D ambiguous. CDR1 and CDR2 from the germline V gene are LNHDA and SQIVND (reference sequence). The CDR3 sequence is 14 residues long. The V gene lost 5 bases and the J gene lost 0 bases, with 11 bases spanning the gap. The CDR3 is CASSSGRSSYEQYF. In nucleotides, the CDR3 is TGTGCCAGTAGTTCAGGACGGAGCTCCTACGAGCAGTACTTC.